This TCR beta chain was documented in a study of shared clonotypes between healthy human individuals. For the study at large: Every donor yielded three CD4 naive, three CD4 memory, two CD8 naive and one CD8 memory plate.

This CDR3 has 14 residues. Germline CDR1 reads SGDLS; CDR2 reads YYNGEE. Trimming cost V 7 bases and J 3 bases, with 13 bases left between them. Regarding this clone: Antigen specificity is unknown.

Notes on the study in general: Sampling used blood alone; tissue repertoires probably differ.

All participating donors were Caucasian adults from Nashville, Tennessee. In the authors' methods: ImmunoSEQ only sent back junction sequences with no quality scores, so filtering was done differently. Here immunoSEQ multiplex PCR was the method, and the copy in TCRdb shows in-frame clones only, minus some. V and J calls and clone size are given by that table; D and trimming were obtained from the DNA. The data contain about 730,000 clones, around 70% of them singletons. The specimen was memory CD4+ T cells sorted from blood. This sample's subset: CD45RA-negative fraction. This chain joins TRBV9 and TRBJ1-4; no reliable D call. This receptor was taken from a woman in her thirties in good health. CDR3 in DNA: TGTGCCAGCGCCCGAGGTGGTGCTAATGAAAAACTGTTTTTT. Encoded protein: CASARGGANEKLFF.